A single sample is the source of the 18 T cell receptor beta chains below, sequenced in a study of blood T cell repertoires in COVID-19 (dated by TCRdb to 2020 to 2022). The library relied on the immunoSEQ multiplex PCR assay. The immuneACCESS repertoire file appears here via TCRdb, limited to in-frame rearrangements. These files lack a portion of the clones; in checked studies, under half of the deficit traces to unresolved V genes, and the cause of the others is not known. This sample holds about 260,000 clones; around 90% were observed only once. Of the sample, 2% to 2.5% falls within the top ten clones. Sequenced input: peripheral blood. These receptors were taken from a woman aged 50 to 60 who had recovered from COVID-19.

The gene calls are TRBV11-2 and TRBJ2-1, with a possible D match to TRBD2 (5 bases). The CDR3 spans 14 residues. Trimming stripped 5 bases from V and 7 bases from J, with 15 bases between. The germline V gene has CDR1 SGHAT and CDR2 FQNNGV. CDR3 in DNA: TGTGCCAGCAGCACAAGGGCGGGCGAGAATGAGCAGTTCTTC. It encodes CASSTRAGENEQFF.

The chain employs TRBV4-3 and TRBJ2-1, with 10 bases fitting TRBD2. Per germline, CDR1 LGHNA and CDR2 YSLEER. There are 17 residues in the CDR3. The trim removed 1 base at V and 9 bases at J, leaving 12 bases unmatched. CDR3 nucleotides: TGCGCCAGCAGCCAAGGCCTGACTAGCGGGCGACGGGGTGAGCAGTTCTTC. It codes for CASSQGLTSGRRGEQFF.

This sequence joins TRBV4-3 and TRBJ1-4, with D possibly matching TRBD1 (6 bases). There are 15 residues in the CDR3. Germline V gene lookup returns CDR1 LGHNA and CDR2 YSLEER. The V end lost 6 bases, the J end lost 5 bases, and 16 bases lay between the germline ends. The CDR3 sequence is CASRRRTDLNEKLFF. The CDR3 DNA sequence: TGCGCCAGCAGACGTCGGACAGACTTAAATGAAAAACTGTTTTTT.

V and J are TRBV4-2 and TRBJ2-1; D gene ambiguous. Germline V gene data show CDR1 as LGHNA and CDR2 as YNFKEQ. V lost 1 base to trimming and J lost 9 bases, with 19 bases between them. The CDR3 spans 16 residues. CDR3 bases: TGTGCCAGCAGCCAAGCTAGTATTCCTCGATCGGGTGAGCAGTTCTTC. As protein: CASSQASIPRSGEQFF.

The chain links TRBV6-5 to TRBJ2-7, with no clear D. The length of the CDR3 is 10 residues. V lost 7 bases and J 3 bases, leaving 4 bases between the germline ends. Germline loops: CDR1 MNHEY, CDR2 SVGAGI. The CDR3: CASNNYEQYF. The CDR3 coding sequence is TGTGCCAGCAATAACTACGAGCAGTACTTC.

The chain uses TRBV18 and TRBJ2-2; 7 positions agree with TRBD1. V lost 3 bases, J lost 7 bases, and 5 bases stayed unmatched. This CDR3 spans 14 amino acids. The V gene's germline CDR1 is KGHSH and CDR2 LQKENI. The CDR3, as DNA: TGTGCCAGCTCACCGGGACAGAGTTACGGGGAGCTGTTTTTT. Residues: CASSPGQSYGELFF.

The gene calls are TRBV27 and TRBJ2-5; the match to TRBD2 covers 10 bases. The CDR3 is made up of 19 amino acids. The junction had 21 bases not matched to a gene; V was cut back by 6 bases and J by 5 bases. The V gene's germline CDR1 is MNHEY and CDR2 SMNVEV (reference sequence). The CDR3 nucleotides are TGTGCCAGCAGCAGAAGTGCTAGCGGGAGTGTAGGAAAGAGGGAGACCCAGTACTTC. It yields the protein CASSRSASGSVGKRETQYF.

The genes are TRBV6-5 and TRBJ2-7; 8 bases match TRBD2. J gave up 0 bases and V 4 bases, and 8 bases lay outside the gene matches. The CDR3 consists of 16 residues. Germline V gives CDR1 MNHEY, CDR2 SVGAGI. The CDR3 sequence: CASSSRGGTPSYEQYF. The CDR3 DNA follows: TGTGCCAGCAGTTCCCGGGGGGGGACTCCCTCCTACGAGCAGTACTTC.

This clone was seen a handful of times. This rearrangement joins TRBV28 to TRBJ2-7, with 7 bases aligning to TRBD1. The junction had 3 bases not matched to a gene; V was cut back by 3 bases and J by 1 base. The CDR3 extends over 14 amino acids. CDR1 is MDHEN and CDR2 is SYDVKM in the germline V gene. CDR3: CASSLGRGSYEQYF. The CDR3 DNA follows: TGTGCCAGCAGTTTGGGCAGGGGGTCCTACGAGCAGTACTTC.

A remark on this clone: Relative to the germline gene, one junction end is altered; a read error may explain this. The chain joins TRBV7-7 to TRBJ2-2, with 10 bases fitting TRBD2. This CDR3 spans 16 amino acids. Germline V gene lookup returns CDR1 SSHAT and CDR2 FNYEAQ (reference sequence). The CDR3 bases are TGTGCTAGCAGCCCTGTAAGCGGGAGGGGCGCCGGGGAGCTGTTTTTT. This sequence encodes CASSPVSGRGAGELFF.

V gene TRBV5-1 combines with J gene TRBJ1-1, with D possibly matching TRBD1 (5 bases). Germline lookup yields CDR1 SGHRS and CDR2 YFSETQ. Trimming stripped 5 bases from V and 4 bases from J, with 21 bases between. The CDR3 is 16 residues long. This CDR3 is CASSVGRGVGITEAFF. CDR3 in DNA: TGCGCCAGCAGTGTAGGTAGGGGTGTAGGGATCACTGAAGCTTTCTTT.

The genes are TRBV6-1 and TRBJ2-7, with TRBD1 identical over 9 bases. CDR3 length equals 14 residues. V shed 3 bases and J 2 bases; nucleotides not matched to a gene: 2. Per the germline V gene, CDR1 is MNHNS and CDR2 is SASEGT. The CDR3 protein is CASSDGTGPYEQYF. The CDR3, as DNA: TGTGCCAGCAGTGACGGGACAGGGCCCTACGAGCAGTACTTC.

A single count supports this clone. This chain uses TRBV18 with TRBJ2-2; D call uncertain. Germline lookup yields CDR1 KGHSH and CDR2 LQKENI. V was trimmed by 3 bases and J by 6 bases, leaving 11 bases between them. The CDR3 is 14 residues long. CDR3 protein: CASSPTVEAGELFF. The CDR3, as DNA: TGTGCCAGCTCACCCACAGTAGAAGCCGGGGAGCTGTTTTTT.

This clone was recorded a few times. The chain couples TRBV21-1 to TRBJ1-2. TRBV21-1 is classified as a pseudogene. This CDR3 comprises 15 residues. CDR3 residues: CASSKREALAYGYTF. The CDR3 DNA follows: TGTGCCAGCAGCAAGAGGGAGGCGTTAGCCTATGGCTACACCTTC.

V usage is TRBV7-3 and J usage is TRBJ2-1; possible D gene TRBD2, 5 bases. Trimming stripped 2 bases from V and 9 bases from J, with 11 bases between. This CDR3 is 13 amino acids long. From germline, CDR1 is SGHTA and CDR2 FQGTGA. CDR3 coding DNA: TGTGCCAGCAGCTTAGGACCCGAGGGTGAGCAGTTCTTC. This translates into CASSLGPEGEQFF.

The V call is TRBV27, the J call TRBJ2-2, with TRBD2 matching over 7 bases. CDR1 is MNHEY, CDR2 SMNVEV, per germline (reference sequence). The CDR3 is made up of 17 amino acids. The V segment lost 3 bases and the J segment 0 bases; nucleotides outside the gene matches: 7. The CDR3, as DNA: TGTGCCAGCAGTTTTGATAGTGGGAGGGCGAACACCGGGGAGCTGTTTTTT. This sequence encodes CASSFDSGRANTGELFF.

This chain uses TRBV7-9 with TRBJ2-4; unclear D gene. The ends were cut back, 4 bases at V and 2 bases at J, with 6 bases in the middle. The CDR3 covers 13 residues. Germline lookup yields CDR1 SEHNR and CDR2 FQNEAQ (reference sequence). CDR3 bases: TGTGCCAGCAGCTCAGACACCAAAAACATTCAGTACTTC. Translating gives CASSSDTKNIQYF.

Only one count was recorded for this clone. This chain links TRBV5-5 with TRBJ1-5, with 9 bases matching TRBD1. This CDR3 contains 15 residues. Germline loops: CDR1 SGHKS, CDR2 YYEKEE (reference sequence). Unmatched junction bases numbered 7, after V lost 3 bases and J lost 6 bases. The CDR3 sequence is CASSSGQGLSQPQHF. CDR3 coding DNA: TGTGCCAGCAGCTCGGGACAGGGCTTGAGTCAGCCCCAGCATTTT.